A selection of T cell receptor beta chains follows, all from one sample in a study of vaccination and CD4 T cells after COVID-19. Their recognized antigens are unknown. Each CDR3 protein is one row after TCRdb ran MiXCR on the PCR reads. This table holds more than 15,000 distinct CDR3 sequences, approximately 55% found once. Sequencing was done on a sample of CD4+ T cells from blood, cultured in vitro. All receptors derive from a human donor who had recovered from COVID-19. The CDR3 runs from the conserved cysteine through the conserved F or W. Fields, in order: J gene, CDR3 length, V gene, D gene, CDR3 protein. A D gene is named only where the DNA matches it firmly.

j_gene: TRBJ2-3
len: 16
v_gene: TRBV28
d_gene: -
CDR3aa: CASSLWGGESTDTQYF

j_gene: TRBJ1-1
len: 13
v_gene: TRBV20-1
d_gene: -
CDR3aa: CSVPGRTNTEAFF

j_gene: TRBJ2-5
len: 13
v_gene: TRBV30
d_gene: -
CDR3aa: CAWSRLAQETQYF

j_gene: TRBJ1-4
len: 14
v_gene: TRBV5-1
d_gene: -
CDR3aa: CASSLGQPNEKLFF

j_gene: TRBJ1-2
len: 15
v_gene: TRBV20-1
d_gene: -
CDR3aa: CSARAPPGVDYGYTF

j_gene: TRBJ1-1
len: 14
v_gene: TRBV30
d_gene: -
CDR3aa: CAWSVYRRQNEAFF

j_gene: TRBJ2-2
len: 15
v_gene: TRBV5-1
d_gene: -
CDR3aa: CASSLVDRDTGELFF

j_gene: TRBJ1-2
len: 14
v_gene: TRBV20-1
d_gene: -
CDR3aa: CSARDMGASYGYTF

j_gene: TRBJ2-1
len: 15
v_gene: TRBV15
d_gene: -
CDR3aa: CATSVSSKSYNEQFF

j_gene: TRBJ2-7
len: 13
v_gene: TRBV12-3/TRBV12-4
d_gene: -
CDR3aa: CASSYQGSYEQYF

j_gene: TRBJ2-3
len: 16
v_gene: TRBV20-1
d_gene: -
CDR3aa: CSASGGRERVTDTQYF

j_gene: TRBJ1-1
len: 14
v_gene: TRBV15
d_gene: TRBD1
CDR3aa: CATSMGTGRTEAFF

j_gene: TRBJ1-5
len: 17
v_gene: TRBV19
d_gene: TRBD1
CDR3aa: CASSTGTASNSNQPQHF

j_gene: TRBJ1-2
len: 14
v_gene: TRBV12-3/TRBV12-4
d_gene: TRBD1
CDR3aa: CASSDPGTVYGYTF

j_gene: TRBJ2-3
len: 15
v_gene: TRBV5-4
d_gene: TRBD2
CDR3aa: CASSMASGNTDTQYF

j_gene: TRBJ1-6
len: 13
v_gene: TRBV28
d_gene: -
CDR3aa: CASSFQGRSDLHF

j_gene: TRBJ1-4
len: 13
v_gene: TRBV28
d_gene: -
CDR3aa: CASSRLEAGELFF